These 4 T cell receptor beta chains originate from one sample sequenced in a study of metastatic and nonmetastatic thyroid tumors. TCRdb re-called the PCR reads through MiXCR. The sample lists roughly 25,000 clones; over 10% were seen once. The entire patient cohort was treatment-naive prior to thyroid surgery. The specimen was blood. These TCRs come from a female donor with papillary thyroid cancer or a benign thyroid nodule (not recorded which). Some clones in this sample may be carry-over from other donors' samples.

In this sample, this clone turned up a few times. The rearrangement uses TRBV27 and TRBJ1-1; TRBD1 might be the D (6 bases). The CDR3 is made up of 13 amino acids. V was shortened by 3 bases and J by 5 bases, with 10 bases between the two germline ends. Per the germline V gene, CDR1 is MNHEY and CDR2 is SMNVEV (reference sequence). CDR3 in amino acids: CASSFQTGTEAFF. The CDR3 bases are TGTGCCAGCAGTTTTCAAACAGGGACTGAAGCTTTCTTT.

This clone occurred many times. The chain joins TRBV19 to TRBJ1-2; a possible D gene is TRBD1 (5 bases). Germline V gene lookup returns CDR1 LNHDA and CDR2 SQIVND (reference sequence). Trimming removed 9 bases from V and 4 bases from J, with 24 bases in between. The CDR3 consists of 16 residues. The CDR3 nucleotides are TGTGCCAGCCGCCACATGACAGAAAGAAAAACCTATGGCTACACCTTC. This sequence encodes CASRHMTERKTYGYTF.

This clone has ten or more counts. The rearrangement joins TRBV4-1 to TRBJ1-5; D is possibly TRBD1 (5 bases). V gave up 1 base and J gave up 2 bases, with 6 bases separating them. The CDR3 is 14 amino acids. Germline values: CDR1 MGHRA, CDR2 YSYEKL. CDR3 sequence (DNA): TGCGCCAGCAGCCAAGGCAGGGGCAATCAGCCCCAGCATTTT. This translates into CASSQGRGNQPQHF.

This clone was recorded many times. The V and J genes are TRBV28 and TRBJ2-1, with TRBD2 matching 8 bases. The V segment lost 2 bases and the J segment 3 bases; nucleotides outside the gene matches: 12. This CDR3 is 18 amino acids long. The germline CDR1 and CDR2 sequences are MDHEN and SYDVKM. This CDR3 reads CASSLAPLLADLYNEQFF. For the CDR3, the DNA is TGTGCCAGCAGTTTAGCCCCTCTACTAGCGGACCTCTACAATGAGCAGTTCTTC.